Shown below are 31 T cell receptor beta chains from a single sample sequenced in a study of blood T cell repertoires in COVID-19. TCRdb keeps only in-frame clones here, not all; method: immunoSEQ multiplex PCR. The sample gives fewer than 200,000 clones, 75% to 90% of which show up once; 6% to 8% is in the top ten. Sequenced sample: peripheral blood. All receptors derive from a woman between 65 and 79 years old with COVID-19, enrolled during active disease.

The genes are TRBV28 and TRBJ2-2, with 9 positions matching TRBD2. Germline lookup yields CDR1 MDHEN and CDR2 SYDVKM. This CDR3 has 15 amino acids. The V segment lost 4 bases and the J segment 6 bases; nucleotides outside the gene matches: 6. This chain's CDR3 is CASSSRGRGAGELFF. The CDR3 DNA sequence: TGTGCCAGCAGTTCCCGCGGGAGGGGAGCCGGGGAGCTGTTTTTT.

This CDR3 is CSVKTLTGLKDTIYF. In DNA, the CDR3 is TGCAGCGTTAAAACCCTAACAGGCTTGAAGGACACCATATATTTT. The chain recombines TRBV29-1 with TRBJ1-3; TRBD1 might be the D (5 bases). This CDR3 has 15 residues. Trimming cost V 5 bases and J 8 bases, with 22 bases left between them. CDR1 SQVTM and CDR2 ANQGSEA come from the germline V gene.

This clone was counted only a few times. The chain employs TRBV24-1 and TRBJ2-1, with no clear D. The CDR3 totals 13 residues. CDR1 KGHDR and CDR2 SFDVKD come from the germline V gene. The V end lost 1 base, the J end lost 7 bases, and 7 bases lay between the germline ends. The CDR3: CATSDLGDNEQFF. The CDR3 region has the DNA TGTGCCACCAGTGATTTAGGAGATAATGAGCAGTTCTTC.

The chain has TRBV5-4 and TRBJ1-2; TRBD1 agrees at 8 bases. Germline trimming cut 0 bases from V and 5 bases from J; bases unmatched to any gene: 3. Germline CDR1 reads SGHNT; CDR2 reads YYREEE (reference sequence). The CDR3 sequence is 14 residues long. The CDR3 reads CASSLADRGYGYTF. The CDR3 region has the DNA TGTGCCAGCAGCTTGGCCGACAGGGGATATGGCTACACCTTC.

This clone was detected many times. The DNA of the CDR3 is TGTGCCAGTAGGAGGGACAGGGAGGGCACTGAAGCTTTCTTT. This sequence encodes CASRRDREGTEAFF. The chain combines TRBV19 with TRBJ1-1; TRBD1 agrees at 9 bases. CDR3 length equals 14 residues. With 6 bases clipped from V and 4 bases from J, the junction kept 6 bases outside the gene matches. Germline-derived CDR1 and CDR2 are LNHDA and SQIVND (reference sequence).

In this sample, this clone turned up once. J is TRBJ1-4 and V is TRBV11-2; 8 nucleotides line up with TRBD1. The V gene's germline CDR1 is SGHAT and CDR2 FQNNGV. With V trimmed by 6 bases and J by 5 bases, 2 bases remained unmatched. This CDR3 has 13 amino acids. The CDR3 nucleotides read TGTGCCAGCAGTTGGACAGGGAATGAAAAACTGTTTTTT. This encodes CASSWTGNEKLFF.

This rearrangement joins TRBV19 to TRBJ1-2, with a tentative D call TRBD1 (6 bases). This CDR3 is built from 14 residues. The germline gives CDR1 LNHDA, CDR2 SQIVND (reference sequence). V was cut by 5 bases and J by 3 bases, with 13 bases left in between. The CDR3 nucleotides read TGTGCCAGTAGTCCACAGGGAAAGGACTATGGCTACACCTTC. It is translated as CASSPQGKDYGYTF.

The rearrangement links TRBV11-2 to TRBJ1-5; D remains unclear. CDR1 and CDR2 from the germline V gene are SGHAT and FQNNGV. V lost 4 bases and J 5 bases, leaving 15 bases between the germline ends. The CDR3 runs 15 residues. The CDR3 reads CASSSAGYLHQPQHF. Written as DNA, the CDR3 is TGTGCCAGCAGCTCCGCCGGTTACCTACATCAGCCCCAGCATTTT. The whole variable domain, remainder taken from reference TRBV11-2 and TRBJ1-5, is EAGVAQSPRYKIIEKRQSVAFWCNPISGHATLYWYQQILGQGPKLLIQFQNNGVVDDSQLPKDRFSAERLKGVDSTLKIQPAKLEDSAVYLCASSSAGYLHQPQHFGDGTRLSIL.

This clone was found once. The chain carries TRBV7-2 and TRBJ2-1, with 7 nucleotides matching TRBD2. With V trimmed by 1 base and J by 7 bases, 10 bases remained unmatched. The CDR3 is 16 residues long. The germline CDR1 and CDR2 sequences are SGHTA and FQGNSA. The CDR3 DNA reads TGTGCCAGCAGCTTAGTGGGGGGGGATTTAAGGAATGAGCAGTTCTTC. Translation gives CASSLVGGDLRNEQFF.

This chain joins TRBV9 and TRBJ2-5, with 13 bases fitting TRBD2. V lost 3 bases to trimming and J lost 3 bases; unmatched junction nucleotides: 2. The CDR3 is 15 residues long. CDR1 and CDR2 from the germline V gene are SGDLS and YYNGEE. The CDR3 coding sequence is TGTGCCAGCAGCGATGGACTAGCGGGAGAAGAGACCCAGTACTTC. Translation: CASSDGLAGEETQYF.

The rearrangement uses TRBV12-5 and TRBJ2-3; unclear D gene. This CDR3 has 13 residues. The germline gives CDR1 LGHNT, CDR2 FRNRAP. V lost 3 bases and J lost 0, with 4 bases in between. The CDR3: CASGLSSTDTQYF. For the CDR3, the DNA is TGTGCTAGTGGTTTATCTAGCACAGATACGCAGTATTTT.

The chain recombines TRBV14 with TRBJ1-1, with 7 bases identical to TRBD1. The CDR3 covers 16 residues. CDR1 and CDR2 from the germline V gene are SGHDN and FVKESK. Unmatched junction bases numbered 9, after V lost 4 bases and J lost 1 base. DNA of the CDR3: TGTGCCAGCAGCCGTATCACAGGGGTGAGGAACACTGAAGCTTTCTTT. Translation gives CASSRITGVRNTEAFF.

In this sample, this clone turned up many times. V gene TRBV19 combines with J gene TRBJ1-5; D unclear. The CDR3 extends over 15 amino acids. With 7 bases removed from V and 1 base from J, the gap between germline ends came to 14 bases. Looked up from germline, CDR1 is LNHDA and CDR2 is SQIVND (reference sequence). In DNA form, the CDR3 reads TGTGCCAGTAACGGCAGGTCATCGAGCAATCAGCCCCAGCATTTT. Amino acid sequence: CASNGRSSSNQPQHF.

The CDR3 DNA reads TGTGCCAGCAGTTCGGTAGGGAGCTCGCAGTATTTT. This sequence encodes CASSSVGSSQYF. The chain has TRBV6-5 and TRBJ2-3, with D possibly matching TRBD2 (5 bases). CDR3 length: 12 residues. The germline V gene has CDR1 MNHEY and CDR2 SVGAGI. Deletions cut 4 bases from V and 10 bases from J, with 12 bases between.

The rearrangement links TRBV7-2 to TRBJ2-7; 7 bases align to TRBD1. The CDR3 runs to 14 residues. The junction had 12 bases not matched to a gene; V was cut back by 4 bases and J by 9 bases. CDR1 and CDR2 (germline): SGHTA, FQGNSA. CDR3 nucleotide sequence: TGTGCCAGCAGCTCCCAACCGGGACAGCCCCCGCAGTACTTC. This sequence encodes CASSSQPGQPPQYF.

The chain employs TRBV6-2 or TRBV6-3 and TRBJ1-2; 9 nucleotides align to TRBD1. CDR1 MNHEY and CDR2 SVGEGT come from the germline V gene. This CDR3 has 17 amino acids. J was trimmed by 4 bases and V by 5 bases; bases with no gene match: 14. Written as DNA, the CDR3 is TGTGCCAGCAGTACCGGGACAGGGAGATGGGTGGGCTATGGCTACACCTTC. Translation: CASSTGTGRWVGYGYTF.

The chain uses TRBV5-4 and TRBJ1-1; no definite D call. Between the trimmed V and J ends, which lost 0 bases and 9 bases, there was a span of 12 bases. The CDR3 is 13 residues long. From germline, CDR1 is SGHNT and CDR2 YYREEE (reference sequence). The CDR3 reads CASSLDLIEKAFF. The CDR3 nucleotides read TGTGCCAGCAGCTTGGACCTTATAGAGAAAGCTTTCTTT.

This clone occurred once. The chain links TRBV7-8 to TRBJ2-1; TRBD2 matches at 7 bases. The CDR3 sequence is 14 residues long. Trimming at V came to 7 bases and at J to 8 bases, leaving 11 bases not matched to a gene. CDR1 is SGHVS, CDR2 FQNEAQ, per germline. CDR3 region: CASTLGGRVDEQFF. DNA of the CDR3: TGTGCCAGCACCCTGGGAGGGCGGGTCGATGAGCAGTTCTTC.

CDR3 protein: CASSYLVGRASYEQYF. CDR3 DNA: TGTGCCAGCAGTTATTTGGTTGGGCGGGCCTCCTACGAGCAGTACTTC. V is TRBV6-5 and J is TRBJ2-7; a possible D gene is TRBD2 (5 bases). The germline V gene encodes CDR1 MNHEY and CDR2 SVGAGI. Trimming took 3 bases from V and 0 from J, leaving 15 bases between them. This CDR3 contains 16 residues.

V and J are TRBV9 and TRBJ2-1; 14 nucleotides align to TRBD2. Trimming removed 0 bases from V and 0 bases from J; junction bases left unmatched: 8. This CDR3 has 20 amino acids. Germline CDR1 and CDR2: SGDLS and YYNGEE. DNA of the CDR3: TGTGCCAGCAGCGTAGCCCTGGGACTAGCGGGAGCAGGCTCCTACAATGAGCAGTTCTTC. Protein sequence: CASSVALGLAGAGSYNEQFF.

V is TRBV19 and J is TRBJ2-3; D uncertain. Germline CDR1 LNHDA, CDR2 SQIVND (reference sequence). The CDR3 contains 14 residues. The V and J ends lost 3 bases and 0 bases respectively, with 7 bases between them. The CDR3 spells CASSMARSTDTQYF. DNA for the CDR3: TGTGCCAGTAGTATGGCCAGGAGCACAGATACGCAGTATTTT.

This chain joins TRBV20-1 and TRBJ2-7, with a possible D match to TRBD1 (5 bases). V was clipped by 0 bases and J by 12 bases, with 12 bases between them. The CDR3 is 11 residues long. The V gene's germline CDR1 is DFQATT and CDR2 SNEGSKA (reference sequence). CDR3 sequence reads: CSARDRADAYF. The CDR3 DNA follows: TGCAGTGCTAGAGACAGGGCTGATGCGTACTTC.

The chain links TRBV5-6 to TRBJ2-7, with D maybe TRBD2 (5 bases). CDR3 length equals 12 residues. In germline, CDR1 is SGHDT, CDR2 YYEEEE. V shed 7 bases and J shed 2 bases, with 10 bases lying between them. The CDR3 region is CASGGGTYEQYF. The CDR3 DNA reads TGTGCCAGCGGAGGAGGAACCTACGAGCAGTACTTC.

V is TRBV7-2 and J is TRBJ2-1; 13 bases match TRBD2. After removal of 1 base from V and 2 bases from J, the junction contained 5 bases not matched to a gene. From germline, CDR1 is SGHTA and CDR2 FQGNSA. The CDR3 extends over 18 amino acids. In DNA form, the CDR3 reads TGTGCCAGCAGCTTAGGGACTAGCGGGAGAAGGACCTACAATGAGCAGTTCTTC. It is translated as CASSLGTSGRRTYNEQFF. The whole variable domain, remainder taken from reference TRBV7-2 and TRBJ2-1, is GAGVSQSPSNKVTEKGKDVELRCDPISGHTALYWYRQSLGQGLEFLIYFQGNSAPDKSGLPSDRFSAERTGGSVSTLTIQRTQQEDSAVYLCASSLGTSGRRTYNEQFFGPGTRLTVL.

The chain uses TRBV5-8 and TRBJ2-2; the D is unclear. Germline CDR1 is SGHTS and CDR2 is YDEGEE. V was shortened by 8 bases and J by 1 base, with 12 bases between the two germline ends. The CDR3 is 14 amino acids. This chain's CDR3 is CARGRRKNTGELFF. CDR3 nucleotides: TGTGCCAGGGGCAGACGCAAGAACACCGGGGAGCTGTTTTTT. Looking up the rest from reference TRBV5-8 and TRBJ2-2 gives the full variable domain: EAGVTQSPTHLIKTRGQQATLRCSPISGHTSVYWYQQALGLGLQFLLWYDEGEERNRGNFPPRFSGRQFPNYSSELNVNALELEDSALYLCARGRRKNTGELFFGEGSRLTVL.

The chain couples TRBV6-1 to TRBJ1-5, with D tentatively TRBD1 (6 bases). The V end lost 4 bases, the J end lost 4 bases, and 17 bases lay between the germline ends. Germline assignment: CDR1 MNHNS and CDR2 SASEGT. This CDR3 spans 16 amino acids. CDR3 nucleotides: TGTGCCAGCAGTGCTGGGAAGGACAGTTCGAATCAGCCCCAGCATTTT. Translating it yields CASSAGKDSSNQPQHF.

This chain links TRBV5-6 with TRBJ2-1, with D possibly TRBD2 on 5 matching bases. The CDR3 consists of 15 residues. V lost 3 bases and J 1 base, leaving 11 bases between the germline ends. Germline assignment: CDR1 SGHDT and CDR2 YYEEEE. The CDR3 nucleotides read TGTGCCAGCAGCTCGGACTGGGAATCCTACAATGAGCAGTTCTTC. Translating it yields CASSSDWESYNEQFF.

The J gene is TRBJ2-1, the V gene TRBV18, with D perhaps matching TRBD1 (5 bases). Germline loops: CDR1 KGHSH, CDR2 LQKENI. V lost 1 base to trimming and J lost 1 base, with 11 bases between them. This CDR3 spans 16 amino acids. CDR3 in amino acids: CASSPLLRGSYNEQFF. The CDR3 DNA is TGTGCCAGCTCACCACTATTAAGGGGATCCTACAATGAGCAGTTCTTC.

This clone was seen more than once but under ten times. The chain uses TRBV7-9 and TRBJ1-2; no clear D gene. Trimming left V 5 bases short and J 6 bases short, with 13 bases between. This CDR3 comprises 13 residues. The germline V gene has CDR1 SEHNR and CDR2 FQNEAQ (reference sequence). CDR3 bases: TGTGCCAGCAGCGTGGAGGTTTTGCATGGCTACACCTTC. Amino acid sequence: CASSVEVLHGYTF. The variable domain in full, completed from reference TRBV7-9 and TRBJ1-2, reads DTGVSQNPRHKITKRGQNVTFRCDPISEHNRLYWYRQTLGQGPEFLTYFQNEAQLEKSRLLSDRFSAERPKGSFSTLEIQRTEQGDSAMYLCASSVEVLHGYTFGSGTRLTVV.

The chain joins TRBV28 to TRBJ2-4, with D possibly TRBD2 on 5 matching bases. Germline CDR1 is MDHEN and CDR2 is SYDVKM. The CDR3 is 15 amino acids. V shed 3 bases and J shed 0 bases, with 9 bases lying between them. CDR3 nucleotide sequence: TGTGCCAGCAGTTTGGAGGCCGGAGCCAAAAACATTCAGTACTTC. Translating gives CASSLEAGAKNIQYF.

As concerns this clone: This specimen includes other DNA sequences encoding the same CDR3. This chain links TRBV7-3 with TRBJ2-1, with 7 bases matching TRBD2. Germline CDR1 reads SGHTA; CDR2 reads FQGTGA. The CDR3 extends over 16 amino acids. V lost 0 bases and J lost 0; bases outside the gene matches: 2. Here the CDR3 reads CASSLTGGSSYNEQFF. The CDR3 nucleotides are TGTGCCAGCAGCTTAACGGGAGGGAGCTCCTACAATGAGCAGTTCTTC.